The clone carrying this TCR beta chain was observed a few times. The germline CDR1 and CDR2 sequences are SGHNT and YYREEE (reference sequence). The CDR3 contains 14 residues. Trimming took off 2 bases at V and 8 bases at J, with 16 bases between the two ends. Researchers amplified the TCR beta CDR3 regions from RNA transcripts. HTBI primers were used for first-round RT-PCR of the TCR CDR3. MiXCR, run by TCRdb on the multiplex PCR reads, gives a single entry per CDR3 protein. The profile shows fewer than 450,000 distinct CDR3 sequences, roughly 18% of them singletons. The data were taken from a study of T cells in Graves' hyperthyroidism and ophthalmopathy.

Source material: blood. The V gene is TRBV5-4, the J gene TRBJ1-1, with D possibly matching TRBD1 (6 bases). This clonotype was sampled from a man between 18 and 29 years old with Graves' ophthalmopathy. The CDR3 coding sequence is TGTGCCAGCAGCTTCGTACAGGGTCCATCAGAAGCTTTCTTT. Translation: CASSFVQGPSEAFF.